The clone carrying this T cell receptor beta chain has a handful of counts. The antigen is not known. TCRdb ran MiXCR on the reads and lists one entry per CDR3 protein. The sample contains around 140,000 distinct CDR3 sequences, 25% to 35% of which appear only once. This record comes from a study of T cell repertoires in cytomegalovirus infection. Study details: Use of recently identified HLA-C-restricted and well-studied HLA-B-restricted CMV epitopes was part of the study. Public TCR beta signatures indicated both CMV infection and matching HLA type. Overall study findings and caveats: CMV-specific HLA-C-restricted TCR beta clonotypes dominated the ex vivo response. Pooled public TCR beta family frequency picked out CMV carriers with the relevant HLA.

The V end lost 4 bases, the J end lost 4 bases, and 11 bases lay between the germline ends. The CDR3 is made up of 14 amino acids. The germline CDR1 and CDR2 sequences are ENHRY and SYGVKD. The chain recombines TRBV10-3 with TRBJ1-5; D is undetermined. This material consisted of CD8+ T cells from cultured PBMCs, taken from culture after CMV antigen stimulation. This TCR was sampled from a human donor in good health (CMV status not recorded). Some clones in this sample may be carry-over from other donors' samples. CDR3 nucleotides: TGTGCCATCAGTGTTTTAGGCCCAAATCAGCCCCAGCATTTT. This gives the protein CAISVLGPNQPQHF.